This T cell receptor (beta chain) was captured in a study of T cell responses to AZD1222 COVID-19 vaccine. Study-wide points: The donor cohort was predominantly white British with a female majority, and clonal diversity may have been underestimated.

A remark on this clone: The antigen remains undetermined.

Method: immunoSEQ multiplex PCR; TCRdb's copy keeps in-frame clones and lacks some. The data contain roughly 150,000 clones, 92% of them seen just once; the ten biggest clones take up 1.6%. The material was peripheral blood, obtained on day 0 of AZD1222 vaccination. This receptor was obtained from an adult in good health.

The CDR3 here is CASSIPGTGNTGELFF. The CDR3 DNA reads as TGTGCCAGTAGTATTCCAGGGACGGGGAACACCGGGGAGCTGTTTTTT. The chain has TRBV19 and TRBJ2-2; possibly TRBD1 or TRBD2 for D (5 bases each). The CDR3 is 16 amino acids. Trimming left V 3 bases short and J 1 base short, with 12 bases between. Germline loops: CDR1 LNHDA, CDR2 SQIVND (reference sequence).